The clone carrying this T cell receptor (beta chain) was picked up many times. Its antigen is not identified. This record comes from a study of T cell repertoires in cytomegalovirus infection. Study overall: Indications came from public TCR beta signatures; they pointed to CMV infection and to a matching HLA type. Whole-study results and caveats: The ex vivo response showed dominance by HLA-C-restricted CMV-specific TCR beta clonotypes. Cumulative frequency of public TCR beta families picked out carriers of CMV plus the relevant HLA.

TCRdb reprocessed the reads with MiXCR, giving one entry per CDR3 protein. The sample holds around 270,000 distinct CDR3 sequences; roughly 9% are singletons and the top ten take less than 15%. Germline assignment: CDR1 MGHRA and CDR2 YSYEKL. The length of the CDR3 is 21 residues. V lost 1 base and J lost 5; bases outside the gene matches: 21. The chain uses TRBV4-1 and TRBJ2-1; 9 nucleotides agree with TRBD1. Sequencing was done on a sample of PBMCs. The source is a human donor in good health (CMV status not recorded). Some clones in this sample may be carry-over from other donors' samples. This CDR3 is CASSQVPPGQGADRWDNEQFF. The DNA of the CDR3 is TGCGCCAGCAGCCAAGTGCCCCCGGGACAGGGAGCCGACCGGTGGGACAATGAGCAGTTCTTC.